This T cell receptor beta chain was sequenced in a study of cytomegalovirus exposure and HLA in healthy donors (dated by TCRdb to the late 2010s). In the study overall: An earlier analysis of about 530 of the donors reported around 280 Gb of sequence data and around 100 million unique TCR beta sequences obtained from roughly 170 million T cells. An early release covering roughly 580 HLA-typed donors comprised roughly 300 gigabases of sequencing data and around 85 million unique TCR sequences. Among the approximately 400 genotyped donors, approximately 77% belonged to the genetic ancestry cluster associated with self-reported Caucasian donors. The study aimed to test whether signatures of past pathogen exposure could be identified by cataloging public T cell receptors. Using immunosequencing, the study profiled T cell repertoires from about 620 subjects and related those repertoires to cytomegalovirus serostatus. A separate validation cohort of more than 100 different subjects was used in addition to the roughly 670-subject first cohort. The study combined high-throughput TCR immunosequencing, statistical association of individual TCRs with disease status, and machine learning to predict cytomegalovirus infection status. A later analysis re-examined previously published TCR beta repertoires from hundreds of donors and added high-resolution HLA genotyping to investigate patterns of TCR occurrence. In the later analysis, no new phenotypic data were used to find candidate immune exposures; instead, reliance was placed on TCR beta sequences and their occurrence across donors. To decide whether each TCR beta V gene segment behaved as functional or pseudogenic, an earlier analysis of some 600 of the donors relied on high-throughput TCR beta sequencing. Donor age, sex, ethnicity and CMV serostatus were compiled alongside the repertoire data. In a later genetic analysis, genome-wide SNP genotypes for about three fifths of the 666 donors were used, and that subset was treated as a discovery cohort. Every repertoire in the discovery cohort had been generated on one and the same sequencing platform. HLA typing covered class I and class II loci at four-digit resolution. The number of donors typed differed by locus, with roughly 629-640 for A, B, C, DRB1 and DQB1, around 500 for DQA1, nearly 610 for DPA1, and around 460 for DPB1. A few DR-DQ haplotypes were treated as single units for association and clustering because of strong linkage in the cohort. Across 300 to 400 genotyped donors of the cohort, an average of roughly 250,000 unique TCR beta nucleotide sequences per donor were sequenced, and 15% to 20% of those sequences were non-productive. Study-level results and caveats: Because HLA typing was missing for some donors at each locus, association tests included only the typed subset. In a later analysis, several top co-occurrence clusters were reported to appear linked to parvovirus B19, influenza, CMV and Epstein-Barr virus. When HLA alleles, especially DR and DQ, strongly co-occurred, attributing TCR associations to individual alleles was difficult. The study listed 170 or so TCR beta chains as associated with cytomegalovirus. Because the 87-base-pair reads could not distinguish some IMGT-functional V segments, including TRBV6-2 and TRBV6-3, those segments were excluded. According to a later genetic analysis, donors in an Asian-associated ancestry cluster had fewer N-insertions in productive TCRs than the roughly 700-donor mean. A later analysis found that most CMV-associated TCR beta chains appeared HLA-restricted, with HLA associations seemingly driven largely by CMV exposure. According to a later analysis, TCR association rates differed among HLA loci, with DRB1 alleles showing the most associated TCRs and HLA-C alleles showing the fewest. CMV serostatus was the only immune exposure information available for the cohort. Correlated functional status among segregating V segments might reflect linkage disequilibrium, but an unknown experimental factor could not be ruled out. The sequencing pipeline was judged likely to have produced a cluster of highly shared sequence variants as a technical artifact. A later analysis found that HLA-associated TCR beta chains were more clonally expanded and had lower generation probabilities than equally common non-associated chains. About 15 rarely observed V segments, including chromosome 9 orphons, were excluded from the earlier analysis of some 590 of the donors because counts were too low. V-gene and J-gene trimming of TCR beta chains was associated with a missense DCLRE1C variant in a later genetic analysis, and the association was replicated in an independent cohort. A further reported finding was that TCR beta sequences accurately predicted the HLA-A and HLA-B alleles for most subjects in the first cohort. The authors suggested that the approach could potentially be extended to other disease states and immunological phenotypes. Sequencing depth was assumed to be roughly uniform across donors in the presence/absence analyses, though that assumption may not hold. An earlier analysis of 450 to 750 of the donors showed that most TCR beta V segments appeared in productive rearrangements either about 87% or about 30% of the time, which broadly matched IMGT annotations. A few of the identified cytomegalovirus-associated TCR beta chains were confirmed in vitro to be specific for cytomegalovirus antigens. In a later analysis, around 15,000 TCR beta sequences were associated with specific HLA alleles at a false discovery rate of 0.05. Only TCR beta chains were sequenced in this cohort, and the absence of alpha or paired-chain data limited detectable features. Cytomegalovirus status was reported to be diagnosed by the classifier with high specificity and sensitivity in both the original and validation cohorts. Most TCR sequences were seen in very few donors, while some public TCRs were found in many individuals.

Spanning cysteine to phenylalanine, the CDR3 consists of 14 amino acids. Solely the CDR3 DNA is kept, with 42 bases framed from the first base. The germline V gene gives CDR1 as SGHAT and CDR2 as FQNNGV. From V the trimming removes 4 bases and from J it removes 1 base, while the gene matches leave 0 bases of the junction unaccounted for. Library preparation employed the immunoSEQ multiplex PCR assay. For the multiplex PCR, a mixture combining 60 forward primers for TCR Vbeta segments and 13 reverse primers for TCR Jbeta segments was used. The CDR3 region of rearranged TCR beta genes was amplified from genomic DNA by a multiplex PCR assay. Amplified TCR beta libraries were sequenced as 87-base-pair reads on the Illumina HiSeq System. The source study handled its data this way. A later analysis counted about 82 million unique TCR beta chains across the roughly 700 repertoires, and 10 million to 12 million of these chains were shared by at least two donors. Raw reads were error-corrected and collapsed into unique sequences with a nearest-neighbor algorithm that merged closely related sequences to remove PCR and sequencing errors. CDR3 sequences were aligned to IMGT reference sequences to assign V, D and J gene segments. For a sequence to be retained, a match of at least six nucleotides was required to both a V gene segment and a J gene segment. A rearrangement was called productive if the CDR3 had no stop codons and remained in frame with V and J, and every other rearrangement was called non-productive. Following IMGT convention, CDR3 was defined as the stretch from the second conserved V-encoded cysteine to the conserved J-encoded phenylalanine. The earlier analysis of about 640 of the donors excluded any sequence lacking an unambiguous match to a single V gene segment. In an earlier analysis of roughly 500 of the donors, V segments were called functional above 56.7% productive rearrangements and were called segregating when the between-donor standard deviation exceeded 5%. A statistical classification framework was built to diagnose cytomegalovirus status from the catalog of TCR beta chain sequences. V and J gene assignment, in a later analysis, came from comparing TCR nucleotide sequences with IMGT/GENE-DB human TR gene sequences. A later analysis assigned CDR3 sequences and most-parsimonious VDJ recombination scenarios with the TCRdist pipeline. A later analysis defined each TCR beta chain by its CDR3 amino acid sequence plus V-gene family, and excluded reads lacking a unique V-gene family. To address suspected cross-contamination and a sequencing artifact, a later analysis removed roughly 640 highly shared, low-generation-probability nucleotide sequences. A later analysis calculated a clonal expansion index for each public chain from normalized within-repertoire ranks of inferred template counts. In a later analysis, generation probabilities were computed using a VDJ recombination model fitted to out-of-frame rearrangements, and the results were checked against IGoR. A later analysis scored TCR-TCR, TCR-HLA and TCR-CMV co-occurrence with hypergeometric tests, applying a repertoire-size bias correction to TCR pairs. False discovery rates were estimated in a later analysis by permuting HLA or CMV assignments 20 times. In a later analysis, co-occurring TCRs were grouped with DBSCAN, and TCRdist sequence similarity was added when clustering was performed within HLA-allele-positive subsets. Repertoires with fewer than 30,000 or more than 120,000 public chains were left out of co-occurrence clustering, as were roughly five repertoires with anomalous nucleotide sharing. Here the immuneACCESS table is served through TCRdb, limited to in-frame sequences with V and J called. Missing clones are a known gap in these copies; in checked studies unresolved V genes cover under half, and the rest lacks a known reason. V and J calls and clone size are copied from that table; D and trimming were computed from the DNA. Within this sample are some 210,000 clones, with around 81% of them counted one time only. The ten largest clonotypes hold about a tenth of the sample.

The cohort comprised some 680 healthy bone marrow donors. At the time of sampling, all cohort members were nominally healthy, though unrecorded immune exposures were likely present. The donor tested CMV seropositive and was one of the 289 seropositive cohort members. Every donor gave a peripheral blood sample, and the peripheral blood mononuclear cells from that sample were used for TCR beta sequencing. The Qiagen DNeasy Blood Extraction Kit was used to extract genomic DNA from the blood cell samples. This clone was counted a single time. The target of this receptor is not known. No base-level quality is on record; no much larger clone is a single base apart.

The chain links TRBV11-2 with TRBJ2-5, with TRBD1 matching 10 junction bases. The sequence derives from a woman aged 45 to 65 in good health and CMV-seropositive. Source material: PBMCs. The CDR3 here reads CASSWTGGQETQYF. The DNA sequence is as follows: TGTGCCAGCAGCTGGACAGGGGGCCAAGAGACCCAGTACTTC.